Below, 12 T cell receptor beta chains from the same sample are listed, as sequenced in a study of blood T cells in healthy people across ages (dated by TCRdb to 2014 to 2015). The library was built by means of 5' RACE. This sample was sequenced with an Illumina HiSeq 2500. A second PCR of about 6 to 11 cycles was run with a J-beta primer mix and a sample-barcoded 5' primer. TCRdb's own reprocessing of the public reads used fastp at Q25 and MiXCR and kept productive beta chains. Every CDR3 protein is listed once, alongside the most common genes and DNA of its rows. The sample includes 550,000 to 750,000 distinct CDR3 sequences, with around 20% observed a single time. The ten largest clones capture approximately 3.6% of the sample. The sequenced material came from blood. These receptors came from a man between 65 and 79 years old in good health.

The V and J genes are TRBV19 and TRBJ1-1; TRBD1 matches 7 bases. V was pared by 7 bases and J by 4 bases, with 15 bases of the junction left unmatched. This CDR3 contains 16 residues. CDR1 is LNHDA and CDR2 is SQIVND in the germline V gene (reference sequence). The CDR3 loop is CASTLTGQGVTTEAFF. In DNA form, the CDR3 reads TGTGCCAGTACCCTGACAGGGCAAGGGGTGACCACTGAAGCTTTCTTT.

This clonotype was recorded at least ten times. This chain joins TRBV28 and TRBJ1-1, with D tentatively TRBD1 (5 bases). Trimming took off 9 bases at V and 1 base at J, with 15 bases between the two ends. The germline CDR1 and CDR2 sequences are MDHEN and SYDVKM. CDR3 size: 14 residues. The CDR3 DNA reads as TGTGCCAGTATCCGGGACTCCTCGAACACTGAAGCTTTCTTT. Protein product: CASIRDSSNTEAFF.

As to this clonotype: A much larger clone sits a single nucleotide away, making a read error possible. V and J are TRBV7-9 and TRBJ2-4; 7 nucleotides line up with TRBD2. Germline V gives CDR1 SEHNR, CDR2 FQNEAQ (reference sequence). This CDR3 has 16 amino acids. The CDR3 nucleotides read TGTGTCAGCAGCTTAGTTGGGCGGGAGGCCAAAAACATTCAGTACTTC. Translating it yields CVSSLVGREAKNIQYF.

This clonotype has more than one count but fewer than ten. The CDR3 nucleotides are TGTGCCAGCAGCCAAGAATTCTCCTACGAGCAGTACTTC. It encodes CASSQEFSYEQYF. V is TRBV3-1 and J is TRBJ2-7; D not certain. The CDR3 is 13 amino acids. CDR1 is LGHDT and CDR2 is YNNKEL in the germline V gene (reference sequence). V lost 0 bases and J 0 bases, leaving 3 bases between the germline ends.

This clonotype was found a few times. The rearrangement uses TRBV10-2 and TRBJ1-2; no reliable D call. Germline lookup yields CDR1 WSHSY and CDR2 SAAADI. V gave up 4 bases and J gave up 4 bases, with 13 bases separating them. The CDR3 sequence is 14 residues long. CDR3 in amino acids: CASSVSQKTYGYTF. For the CDR3, the DNA is TGCGCCAGCAGTGTGTCCCAGAAGACCTATGGCTACACCTTC.

The gene calls are TRBV20-1 and TRBJ2-7; D may be TRBD1 or TRBD2 (5 bases each). V lost 6 bases to trimming and J lost 4 bases, with 13 bases between them. CDR1 is DFQATT and CDR2 is SNEGSKA in the germline V gene (reference sequence). The CDR3 contains 12 residues. CDR3: CSARGDRYEQYV. CDR3 bases: TGCAGTGCCCGAGGGGATAGGTACGAGCAGTACGTC.

Only a few counts were recorded for this clonotype. CDR3 protein: CASSTPVARYEQYF. In DNA, the CDR3 is TGTGCCAGCAGTACCCCGGTTGCTAGATACGAGCAGTACTTC. The rearrangement uses TRBV6-2 or TRBV6-3 and TRBJ2-1; D not resolved. The J call may be incorrect, as the DNA end agrees better with TRBJ2-7. The CDR3 covers 14 residues. Germline V lookup: CDR1 MNHEY, CDR2 SVGEGT.

This clonotype was detected only a few times. V gene TRBV10-3 combines with J gene TRBJ2-1; 9 bases agree with TRBD2. The CDR3 consists of 15 residues. After removal of 6 bases from V and 8 bases from J, the junction contained 11 bases not matched to a gene. The germline CDR1 and CDR2 sequences are ENHRY and SYGVKD. The CDR3 here is CAISDTSGLTHEQFF. For the CDR3, the DNA is TGTGCCATCAGCGATACTAGCGGGCTCACCCATGAGCAGTTCTTC.

This clonotype was counted only a few times. The V and J genes are TRBV12-3 or TRBV12-4 and TRBJ2-6; the match to TRBD1 covers 7 bases. The CDR3 length is 15 residues. V shed 5 bases and J 2 bases; nucleotides not matched to a gene: 3. The CDR3 reads CASSQRGPGANVLTF. The CDR3 DNA follows: TGTGCCAGCAGTCAAAGGGGGCCTGGGGCCAACGTCCTGACTTTC.

Many counts were recorded for this clonotype. The V call is TRBV13, the J call TRBJ2-5; TRBD1 agrees at 8 bases. This CDR3 contains 17 residues. V trimming: 5 bases; J trimming: 1 base; junction bases outside the gene matches: 12. Germline V CDR1 and CDR2: PRHDT, FYEKMQ (reference sequence). CDR3 sequence reads: CASSAVRQGHPQETQYF. The DNA of the CDR3 is TGTGCCAGCAGCGCAGTCCGACAGGGGCACCCCCAAGAGACCCAGTACTTC.

This clonotype was observed a handful of times. The chain is built from TRBV7-9 and TRBJ1-2; 7 nucleotides match TRBD1. J lost 8 bases, V lost 2 bases, and 11 bases had no gene match. Germline V gene sequence: CDR1 SEHNR, CDR2 FQNEAQ (reference sequence). CDR3 length: 15 amino acids. CDR3 sequence reads: CASSLLSYRGGGYTF. The CDR3 nucleotides are TGTGCCAGCAGCTTATTATCTTACAGGGGAGGCGGCTACACCTTC.

This clonotype was counted between two and nine times. The chain employs TRBV24-1 and TRBJ2-1, with 8 bases matching TRBD1. V was pared by 4 bases and J by 9 bases, with 7 bases of the junction left unmatched. CDR1 KGHDR and CDR2 SFDVKD come from the germline V gene. The CDR3 length is 14 residues. The CDR3 here is CATSDTDRAGEQFF. Written as DNA, the CDR3 is TGTGCCACCAGTGACACGGACAGGGCGGGTGAGCAGTTCTTC.